The TCR beta chain under discussion was sequenced for a study of blood T cells in healthy people across ages. General observations from the study: Per million T cells, the diversity of TCR beta decreased roughly linearly as age advanced.

Primers used in a second PCR of about 6 to 11 cycles were a sample-barcoded 5' primer and a J-beta primer mix. Any given sample supplied a minimum of 3 million CDR3-containing paired-end reads. TCRdb analysed the 5' RACE reads with MiXCR anew, one entry per CDR3 protein. The sample lists approximately 2,000,000 distinct CDR3 sequences, approximately 39% seen once, with under 25% in the top ten. This clonotype has just a few counts. The antigen is unknown. The CDR3 consists of 15 residues. V shed 0 bases and J 2 bases; nucleotides not matched to a gene: 4. Germline-derived CDR1 and CDR2 are LGHDT and YNNKEL (reference sequence).

V gene TRBV3-1 combines with J gene TRBJ2-7; 7 bases are a match to TRBD1. This clonotype was sampled from a human donor in good health. The sequenced sample consisted of blood. CDR3 DNA: TGTGCCAGCAGCCAAGATGGGACAGAAACCTACGAGCAGTACTTC. Translating gives CASSQDGTETYEQYF.